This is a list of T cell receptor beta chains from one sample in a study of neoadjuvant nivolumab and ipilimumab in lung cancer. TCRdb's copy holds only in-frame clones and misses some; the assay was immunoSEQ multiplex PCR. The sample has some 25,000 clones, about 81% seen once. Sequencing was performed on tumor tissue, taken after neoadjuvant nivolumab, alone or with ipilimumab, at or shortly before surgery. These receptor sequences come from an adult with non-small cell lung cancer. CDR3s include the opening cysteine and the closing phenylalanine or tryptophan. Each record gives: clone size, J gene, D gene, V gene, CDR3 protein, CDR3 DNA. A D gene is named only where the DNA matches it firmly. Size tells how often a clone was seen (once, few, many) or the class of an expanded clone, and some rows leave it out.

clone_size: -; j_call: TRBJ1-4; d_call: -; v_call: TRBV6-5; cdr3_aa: CASMRGGPGEELFF; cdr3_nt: TGTGCCAGCATGAGAGGAGGACCGGGTGAGGAACTGTTTTTT
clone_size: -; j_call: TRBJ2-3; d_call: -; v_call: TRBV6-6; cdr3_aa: CASFGEDTQYF; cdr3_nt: TGTGCCAGCTTTGGGGAGGATACGCAGTATTTT
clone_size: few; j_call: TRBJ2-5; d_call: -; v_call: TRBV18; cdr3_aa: CASSPQETQYF; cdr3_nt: TGTGCCAGCTCACCCCAGGAGACCCAGTACTTC
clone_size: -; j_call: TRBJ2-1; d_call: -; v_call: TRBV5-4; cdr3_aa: CASSPTYNEQFF; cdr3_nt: TGTGCCAGCAGCCCCACCTACAATGAGCAGTTCTTC
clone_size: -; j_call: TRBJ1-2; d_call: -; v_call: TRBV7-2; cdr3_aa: CASSLESGPHGYTF; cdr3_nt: TGTGCCAGCAGCTTAGAGTCCGGGCCCCATGGCTACACCTTC
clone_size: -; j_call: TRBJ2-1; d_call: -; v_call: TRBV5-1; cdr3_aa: CASDQFGEGEQFF; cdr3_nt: TGCGCCAGCGATCAATTTGGGGAAGGTGAGCAGTTCTTC
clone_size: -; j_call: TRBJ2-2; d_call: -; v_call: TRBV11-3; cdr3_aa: CASSPRGSGNTGELFF; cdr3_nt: TGTGCCAGCAGCCCCCGGGGTAGCGGGAACACCGGGGAGCTGTTTTTT
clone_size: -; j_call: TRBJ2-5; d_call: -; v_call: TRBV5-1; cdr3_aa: CASSPLGSDGETQYF; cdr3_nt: TGCGCCAGCAGCCCGCTAGGATCCGACGGAGAGACCCAGTACTTC
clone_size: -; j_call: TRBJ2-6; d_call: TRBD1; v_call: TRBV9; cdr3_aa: CASSVTGVGANVLTF; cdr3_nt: TGTGCCAGCAGCGTTACAGGGGTCGGGGCCAACGTCCTGACTTTC
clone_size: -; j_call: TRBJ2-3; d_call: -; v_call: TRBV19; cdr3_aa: CATKRASDTQYF; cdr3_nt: TGTGCCACGAAGAGGGCATCAGATACGCAGTATTTT
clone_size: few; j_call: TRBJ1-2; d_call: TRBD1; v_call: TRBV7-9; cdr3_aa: CASSLIPQGQPYGYTF; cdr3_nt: TGTGCCAGCAGCTTAATTCCTCAGGGACAGCCCTATGGCTACACCTTC
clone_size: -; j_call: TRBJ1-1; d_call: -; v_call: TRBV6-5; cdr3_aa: CASSYRGYGEAFF; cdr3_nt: TGTGCCAGCAGTTACCGCGGATATGGTGAGGCTTTCTTT
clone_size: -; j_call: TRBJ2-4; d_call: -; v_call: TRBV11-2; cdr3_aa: CASSLLGGTVNIQYF; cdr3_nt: TGTGCCAGCAGCTTACTGGGCGGGACGGTGAACATTCAGTACTTC
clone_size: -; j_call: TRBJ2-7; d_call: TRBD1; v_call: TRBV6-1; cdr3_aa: CASTESDRGHEQYF; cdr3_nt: TGTGCCAGCACGGAGTCGGACAGGGGGCACGAGCAGTACTTC
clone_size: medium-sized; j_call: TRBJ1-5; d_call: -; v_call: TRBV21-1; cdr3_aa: CASSTGTGVSNQPQHF; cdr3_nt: TGTGCCAGCAGCACCGGGACAGGGGTTAGCAATCAGCCCCAGCATTTT
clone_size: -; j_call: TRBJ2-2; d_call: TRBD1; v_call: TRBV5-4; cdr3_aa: CASSPGQGLTGELFF; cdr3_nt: TGTGCCAGCAGCCCGGGACAGGGGCTCACCGGGGAGCTGTTTTTT
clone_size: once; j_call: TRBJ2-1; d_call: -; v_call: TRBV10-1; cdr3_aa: CATKLGNEQFF; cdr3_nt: TGCGCCACCAAACTAGGGAATGAGCAGTTCTTC
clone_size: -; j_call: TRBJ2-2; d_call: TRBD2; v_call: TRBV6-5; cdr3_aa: CATIRGGNTGELFF; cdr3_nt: TGTGCCACTATCCGCGGGGGGAACACCGGGGAGCTGTTTTTT
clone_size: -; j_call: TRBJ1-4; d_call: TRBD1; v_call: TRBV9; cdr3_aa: CASSVGTGRRSATNEKLFF; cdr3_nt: TGTGCCAGCAGCGTAGGGACAGGGCGACGATCTGCAACTAATGAAAAACTGTTTTTT
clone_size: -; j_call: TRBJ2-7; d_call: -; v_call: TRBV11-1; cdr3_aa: CASSLYQVSAEQYF; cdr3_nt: TGTGCCAGCAGCTTATACCAGGTGTCCGCGGAGCAGTACTTC
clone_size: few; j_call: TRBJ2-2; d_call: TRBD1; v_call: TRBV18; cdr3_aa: CASSPDRVGYGELFF; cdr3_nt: TGTGCCAGCTCACCAGACAGGGTCGGTTACGGGGAGCTGTTTTTT
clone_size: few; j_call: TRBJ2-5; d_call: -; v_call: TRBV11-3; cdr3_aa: CASSSQGVQETQYF; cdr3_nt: TGTGCCAGCAGTTCGCAGGGTGTCCAAGAGACCCAGTACTTC
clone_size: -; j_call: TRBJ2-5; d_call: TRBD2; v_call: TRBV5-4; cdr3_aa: CASSLGGLMDQETQYF; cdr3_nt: TGTGCCAGCAGCTTGGGGGGACTAATGGACCAAGAGACCCAGTACTTC
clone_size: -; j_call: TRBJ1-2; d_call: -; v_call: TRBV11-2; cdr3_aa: CASSLDTAQGNYGYTF; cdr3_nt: TGTGCCAGCAGCTTGGATACTGCTCAGGGGAACTATGGCTACACCTTC
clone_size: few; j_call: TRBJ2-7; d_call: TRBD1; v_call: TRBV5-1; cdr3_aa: CASRVGQILTYEQYF; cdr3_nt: TGCGCCAGCAGAGTGGGACAGATACTCACCTACGAGCAGTACTTC
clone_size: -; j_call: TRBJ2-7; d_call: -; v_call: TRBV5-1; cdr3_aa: CASSLDAPGVGLEQYF; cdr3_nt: TGCGCCAGCAGCTTGGACGCCCCAGGGGTCGGGCTCGAGCAGTACTTC
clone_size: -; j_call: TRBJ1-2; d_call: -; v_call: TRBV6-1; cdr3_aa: CASGQRSYGYTF; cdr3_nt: TGTGCCAGCGGACAGCGTTCATATGGCTACACCTTC
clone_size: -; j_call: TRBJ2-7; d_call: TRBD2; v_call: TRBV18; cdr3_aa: CASSVQAGGLYEQYF; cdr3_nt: TGTGCCAGCTCAGTTCAAGCGGGAGGGCTCTACGAGCAGTACTTC
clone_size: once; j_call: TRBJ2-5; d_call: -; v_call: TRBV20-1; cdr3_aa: CSAETQYF; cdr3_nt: TGCAGTGCGGAGACCCAGTACTTC
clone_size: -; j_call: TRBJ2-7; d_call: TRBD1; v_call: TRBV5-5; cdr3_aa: CASSFLGQGAEQYF; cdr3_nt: TGTGCCAGCAGCTTCTTAGGACAGGGGGCCGAGCAGTACTTC
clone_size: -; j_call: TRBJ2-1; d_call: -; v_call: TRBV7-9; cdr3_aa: CASSLDSVSYNEQFF; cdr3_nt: TGTGCCAGCAGCTTAGATAGCGTCTCCTACAATGAGCAGTTCTTC
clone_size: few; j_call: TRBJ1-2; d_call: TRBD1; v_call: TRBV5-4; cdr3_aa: CASSFDRGVAGYTF; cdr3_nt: TGTGCCAGCAGCTTCGACAGGGGGGTAGCTGGCTACACCTTC
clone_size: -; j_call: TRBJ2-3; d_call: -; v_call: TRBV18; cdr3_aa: CASSETVSTDTQYF; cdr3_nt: TGTGCCAGCTCGGAGACGGTGAGCACAGATACGCAGTATTTT
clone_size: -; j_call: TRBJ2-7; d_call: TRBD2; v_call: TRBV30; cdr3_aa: CAWSVAGVIYEQYF; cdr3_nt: TGTGCCTGGAGTGTAGCGGGAGTCATATACGAGCAGTACTTC